This TCR beta chain was captured by sequencing in a study of cytotoxic CD8 clonotypes in ibrutinib-treated CLL. Overall study: Mean yields were 255,043 productive templates and 94,082 productive rearrangements per sample.

Germline assignment: CDR1 MNHEY and CDR2 SVGAGI. The CDR3 sequence is 15 residues long. Trimming took 3 bases from V and 4 from J; bases not matched to a gene: 6. Repertoires were generated with immunoSEQ multiplex PCR, while TCRdb's copy carries only in-frame clones and drops some. The table lists about 200,000 clones, roughly three quarters of them singletons. The sequences come from PBMCs, collected after 12 months of ibrutinib treatment. This receptor was identified in a human donor with chronic lymphocytic leukemia. The rearrangement uses TRBV6-5 and TRBJ2-1, with 7 bases identical to TRBD1. The CDR3 loop reads CASSYISGGYNEQFF. The DNA for the CDR3 is TGTGCCAGCAGTTATATCTCAGGGGGATACAATGAGCAGTTCTTC.